This T cell receptor beta chain was sequenced for a study of blood T cells in healthy people across ages. Study-wide results and limits: A roughly linear age-dependent decrease characterized TCR beta diversity per million T cells. Estimates of total diversity, which came from one million sequenced T cells, were considered to be underestimates.

A word on this clonotype: Its antigen is currently unknown.

Using a J-beta primer mix together with a sample-barcoded 5' primer, a second PCR was run for roughly 7 to 12 cycles. A template-switch adaptor with 12 random nucleotides tagged each cDNA molecule. MiXCR, applied by TCRdb to the 5' RACE reads, yields one record per CDR3 protein. The top ten clones hold 6.5% to 8% of a sample with over 1,200,000 distinct CDR3 sequences, 45% to 70% of them seen once. This CDR3 contains 12 residues. Trimming removed 2 bases at V and 8 bases at J, with 4 bases between. Germline V CDR1 and CDR2: MRHNA, SNTAGT. The chain is built from TRBV6-4 and TRBJ1-6; no firm D call. Input material: blood. The sequence was collected from a man younger than 30 in good health. CDR3 sequence: CASSDGDSPLHF. Written as DNA, the CDR3 is TGTGCCAGCAGTGACGGGGATTCACCCCTCCACTTT.